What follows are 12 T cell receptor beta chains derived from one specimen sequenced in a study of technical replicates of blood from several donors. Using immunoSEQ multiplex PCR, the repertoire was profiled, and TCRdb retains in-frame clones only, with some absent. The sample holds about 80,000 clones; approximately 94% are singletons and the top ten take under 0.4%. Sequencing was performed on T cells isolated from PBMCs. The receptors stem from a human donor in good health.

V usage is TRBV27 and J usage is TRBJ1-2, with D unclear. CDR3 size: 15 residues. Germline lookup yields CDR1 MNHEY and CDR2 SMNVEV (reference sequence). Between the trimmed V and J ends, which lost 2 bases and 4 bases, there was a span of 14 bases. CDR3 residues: CASSLVRGGPYGYTF. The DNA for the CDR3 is TGTGCCAGCAGTTTAGTCCGGGGAGGCCCCTATGGCTACACCTTC.

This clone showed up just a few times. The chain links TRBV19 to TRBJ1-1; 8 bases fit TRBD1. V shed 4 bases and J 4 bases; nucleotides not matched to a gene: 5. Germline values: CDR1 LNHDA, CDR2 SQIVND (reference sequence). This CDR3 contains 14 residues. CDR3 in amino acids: CASSTTGVGTEAFF. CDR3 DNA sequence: TGTGCCAGTAGTACGACAGGGGTTGGCACTGAAGCTTTCTTT.

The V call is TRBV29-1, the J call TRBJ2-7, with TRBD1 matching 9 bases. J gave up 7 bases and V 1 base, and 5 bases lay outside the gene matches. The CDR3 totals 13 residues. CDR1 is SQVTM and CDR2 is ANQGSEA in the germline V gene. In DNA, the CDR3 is TGCAGCGTTGAAGGTATAGGACAGGGGGAGCAGTACTTC. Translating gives CSVEGIGQGEQYF.

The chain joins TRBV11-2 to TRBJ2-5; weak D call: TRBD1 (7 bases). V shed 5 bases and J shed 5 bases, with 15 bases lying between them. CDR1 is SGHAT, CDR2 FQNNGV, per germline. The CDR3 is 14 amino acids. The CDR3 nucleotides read TGTGCCAGCAGCGCAGGAGGGACAGCCGAGACCCAGTACTTC. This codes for CASSAGGTAETQYF.

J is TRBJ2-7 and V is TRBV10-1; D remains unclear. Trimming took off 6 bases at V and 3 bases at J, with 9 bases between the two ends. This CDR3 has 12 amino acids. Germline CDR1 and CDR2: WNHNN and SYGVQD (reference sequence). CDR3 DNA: TGCGCCAGCAGACGGGTTTACTACGAGCAGTACTTC. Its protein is CASRRVYYEQYF.

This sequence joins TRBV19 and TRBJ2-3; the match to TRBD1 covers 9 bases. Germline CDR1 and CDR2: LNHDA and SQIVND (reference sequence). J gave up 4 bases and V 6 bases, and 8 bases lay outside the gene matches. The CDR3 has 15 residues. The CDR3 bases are TGTGCCAGTAGCCACGACAGGGGGGCGGCAGATACGCAGTATTTT. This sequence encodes CASSHDRGAADTQYF.

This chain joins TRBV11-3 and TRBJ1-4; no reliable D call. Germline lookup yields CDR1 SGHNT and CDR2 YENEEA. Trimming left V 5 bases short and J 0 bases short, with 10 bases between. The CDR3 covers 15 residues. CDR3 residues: CASSPSVATNEKLFF. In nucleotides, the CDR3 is TGTGCCAGCAGCCCTTCCGTAGCAACTAATGAAAAACTGTTTTTT.

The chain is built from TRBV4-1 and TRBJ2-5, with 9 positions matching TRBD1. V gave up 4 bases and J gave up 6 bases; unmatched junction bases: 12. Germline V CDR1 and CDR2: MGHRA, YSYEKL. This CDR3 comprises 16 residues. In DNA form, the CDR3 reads TGCGCCAGCAGCCTCGCAGGGACAGGGTTGAGTCAGACCCAGTACTTC. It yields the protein CASSLAGTGLSQTQYF.

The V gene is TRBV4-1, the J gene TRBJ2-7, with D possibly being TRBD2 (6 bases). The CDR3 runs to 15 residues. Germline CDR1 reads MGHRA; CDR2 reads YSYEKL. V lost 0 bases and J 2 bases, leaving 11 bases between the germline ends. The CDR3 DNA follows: TGCGCCAGCAGCCAAGATAACGGGGGACCCTACGAGCAGTACTTC. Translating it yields CASSQDNGGPYEQYF.

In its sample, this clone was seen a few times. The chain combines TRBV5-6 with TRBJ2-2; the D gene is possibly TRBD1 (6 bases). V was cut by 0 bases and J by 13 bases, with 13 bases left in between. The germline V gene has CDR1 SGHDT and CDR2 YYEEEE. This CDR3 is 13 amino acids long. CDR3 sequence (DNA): TGTGCCAGCAGCTTGGCCGCAGGGGAAGGGCTGTTTTTT. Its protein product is CASSLAAGEGLFF.

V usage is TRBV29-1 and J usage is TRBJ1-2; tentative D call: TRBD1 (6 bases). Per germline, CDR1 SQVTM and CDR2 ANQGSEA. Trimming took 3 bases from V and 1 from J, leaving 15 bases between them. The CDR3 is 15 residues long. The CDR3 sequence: CSVDDRTSNNYGYTF. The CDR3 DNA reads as TGCAGCGTTGACGACAGGACATCGAATAACTATGGCTACACCTTC.

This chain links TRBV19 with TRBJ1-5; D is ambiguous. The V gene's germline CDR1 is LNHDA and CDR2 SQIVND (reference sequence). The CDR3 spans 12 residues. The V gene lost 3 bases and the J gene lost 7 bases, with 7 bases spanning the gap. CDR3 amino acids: CASSMRSQPQHF. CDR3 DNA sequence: TGTGCCAGTAGTATGAGGTCCCAGCCCCAGCATTTT. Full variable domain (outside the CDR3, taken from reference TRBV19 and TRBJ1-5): DGGITQSPKYLFRKEGQNVTLSCEQNLNHDAMYWYRQDPGQGLRLIYYSQIVNDFQKGDIAEGYSVSREKKESFPLTVTSAQKNPTAFYLCASSMRSQPQHFGDGTRLSIL.